Sequencing of this TCR beta chain was carried out in a study of cytomegalovirus exposure and HLA in healthy donors. Libraries were prepared by immunoSEQ multiplex PCR; TCRdb keeps only in-frame clonotypes and omits some of them. Of around 60,000 clones listed, just over 90% were seen once; the top ten hold about 1.2%. CDR1 is SGHTA, CDR2 FQGTGA, per germline. There are 16 residues in the CDR3. The V gene lost 4 bases and the J gene lost 1 base, with 17 bases spanning the gap. This clone showed up just once. Its antigen remains unknown. Overall study findings and caveats: Under in vitro conditions, a few CMV-associated chains were confirmed as specific for CMV antigens. It was 164 TCR beta chains that were listed as cytomegalovirus-associated.

Input material: PBMCs. The source of this sequence is a woman aged 18-30 years in good health and CMV-seronegative. This chain uses TRBV7-3 with TRBJ2-7, with a possible D match to TRBD2 (5 bases). The CDR3 loop is CASSSYTQTGSYEQYF. The CDR3 bases are TGTGCCAGCAGCTCTTACACCCAGACGGGGTCCTACGAGCAGTACTTC.